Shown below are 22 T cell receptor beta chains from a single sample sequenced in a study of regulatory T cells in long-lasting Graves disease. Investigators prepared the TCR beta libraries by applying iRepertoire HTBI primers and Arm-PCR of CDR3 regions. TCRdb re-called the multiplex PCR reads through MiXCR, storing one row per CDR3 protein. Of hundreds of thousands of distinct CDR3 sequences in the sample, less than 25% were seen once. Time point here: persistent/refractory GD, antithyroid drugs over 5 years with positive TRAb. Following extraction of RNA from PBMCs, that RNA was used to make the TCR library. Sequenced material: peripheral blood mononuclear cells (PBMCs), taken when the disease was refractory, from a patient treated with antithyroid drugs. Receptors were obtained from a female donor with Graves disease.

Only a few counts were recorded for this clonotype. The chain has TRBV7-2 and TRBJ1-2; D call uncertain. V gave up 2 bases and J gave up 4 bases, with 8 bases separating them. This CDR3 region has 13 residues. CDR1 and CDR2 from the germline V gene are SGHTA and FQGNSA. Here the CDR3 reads CASSLTLSYGYTF. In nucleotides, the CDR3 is TGTGCCAGCAGCTTAACATTAAGCTATGGCTACACCTTC.

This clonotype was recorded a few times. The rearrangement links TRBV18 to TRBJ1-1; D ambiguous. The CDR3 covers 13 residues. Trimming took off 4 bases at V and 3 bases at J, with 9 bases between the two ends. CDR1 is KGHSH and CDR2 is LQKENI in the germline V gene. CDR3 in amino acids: CASSLQLDTEAFF. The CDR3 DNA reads TGTGCCAGCTCACTTCAACTGGACACTGAAGCTTTCTTT. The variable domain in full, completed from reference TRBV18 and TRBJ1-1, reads NAGVMQNPRHLVRRRGQEARLRCSPMKGHSHVYWYRQLPEEGLKFMVYLQKENIIDESGMPKERFSAEFPKEGPSILRIQQVVRGDSAAYFCASSLQLDTEAFFGQGTRLTVV.

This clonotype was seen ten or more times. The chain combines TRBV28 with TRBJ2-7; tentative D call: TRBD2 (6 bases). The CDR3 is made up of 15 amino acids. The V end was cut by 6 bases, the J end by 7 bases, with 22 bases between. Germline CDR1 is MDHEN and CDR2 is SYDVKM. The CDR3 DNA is TGTGCCAGCAGGGAAATCGGTAGCGGACCGGAGGAGCAGTACTTC. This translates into CASREIGSGPEEQYF.

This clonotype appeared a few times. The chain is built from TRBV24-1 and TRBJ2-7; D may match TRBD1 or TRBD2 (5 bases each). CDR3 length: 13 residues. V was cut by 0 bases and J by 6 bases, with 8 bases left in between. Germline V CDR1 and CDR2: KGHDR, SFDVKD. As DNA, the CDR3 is TGTGCCACCAGTGATTTGCGGGGCGGCGAGCAGTACTTC. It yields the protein CATSDLRGGEQYF.

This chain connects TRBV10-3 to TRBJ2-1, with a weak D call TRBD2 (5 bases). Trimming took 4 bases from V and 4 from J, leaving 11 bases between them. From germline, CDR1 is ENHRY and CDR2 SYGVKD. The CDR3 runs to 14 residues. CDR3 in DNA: TGTGCCATCAGTGTCCGGGAAAGGTACAATGAGCAGTTCTTC. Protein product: CAISVRERYNEQFF.

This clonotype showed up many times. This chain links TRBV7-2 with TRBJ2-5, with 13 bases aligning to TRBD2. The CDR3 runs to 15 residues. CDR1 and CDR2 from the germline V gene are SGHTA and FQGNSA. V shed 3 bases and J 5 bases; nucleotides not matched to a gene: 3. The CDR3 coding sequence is TGTGCCAGCAGCTTCGGACTAGCGGGGGTGGAGACCCAGTACTTC. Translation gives CASSFGLAGVETQYF.

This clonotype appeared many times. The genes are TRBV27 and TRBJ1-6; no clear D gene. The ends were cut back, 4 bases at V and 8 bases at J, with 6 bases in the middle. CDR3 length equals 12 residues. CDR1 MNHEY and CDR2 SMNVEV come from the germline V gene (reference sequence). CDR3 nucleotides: TGTGCCAGCAGTTGGACGGATTCACCCCTCCACTTT. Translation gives CASSWTDSPLHF.

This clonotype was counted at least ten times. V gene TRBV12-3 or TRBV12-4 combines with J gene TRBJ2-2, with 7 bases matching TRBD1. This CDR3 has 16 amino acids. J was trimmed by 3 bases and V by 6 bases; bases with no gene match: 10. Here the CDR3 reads CASRETDRLDTGELFF. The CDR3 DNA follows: TGTGCCAGCAGAGAAACGGACAGGCTGGACACCGGGGAGCTGTTTTTT.

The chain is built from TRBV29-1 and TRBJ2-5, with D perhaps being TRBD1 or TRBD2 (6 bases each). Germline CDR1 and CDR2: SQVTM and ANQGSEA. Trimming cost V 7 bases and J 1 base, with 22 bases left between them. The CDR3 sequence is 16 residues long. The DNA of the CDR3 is TGCAGCGCCGAGGGTGCGACAGGAGGGACCCAAGAGACCCAGTACTTC. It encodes CSAEGATGGTQETQYF.

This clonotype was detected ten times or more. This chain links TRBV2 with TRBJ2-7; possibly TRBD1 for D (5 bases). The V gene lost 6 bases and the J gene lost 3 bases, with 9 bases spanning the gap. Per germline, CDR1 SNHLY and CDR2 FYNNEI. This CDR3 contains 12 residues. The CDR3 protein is CASRGHDYEQYF. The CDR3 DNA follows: TGTGCCAGCAGAGGACACGACTACGAGCAGTACTTC. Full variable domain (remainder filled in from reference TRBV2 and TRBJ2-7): EPEVTQTPSHQVTQMGQEVILRCVPISNHLYFYWYRQILGQKVEFLVSFYNNEISEKSEIFDDQFSVERPDGSNFTLKIRSTKLEDSAMYFCASRGHDYEQYFGPGTRLTVT.

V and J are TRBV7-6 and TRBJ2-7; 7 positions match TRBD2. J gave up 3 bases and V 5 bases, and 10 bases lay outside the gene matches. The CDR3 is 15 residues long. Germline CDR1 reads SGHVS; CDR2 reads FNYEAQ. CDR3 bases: TGTGCCAGCAGCCGCGTGAAGGGCGGGGGCTACGAGCAGTACTTC. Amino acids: CASSRVKGGGYEQYF.

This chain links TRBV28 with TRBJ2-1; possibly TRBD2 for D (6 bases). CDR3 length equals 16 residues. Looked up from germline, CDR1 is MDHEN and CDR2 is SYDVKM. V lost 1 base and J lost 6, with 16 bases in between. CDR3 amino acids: CASSLLVGAGFNEQFF. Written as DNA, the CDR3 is TGTGCCAGCAGTTTATTAGTGGGAGCGGGTTTCAATGAGCAGTTCTTC.

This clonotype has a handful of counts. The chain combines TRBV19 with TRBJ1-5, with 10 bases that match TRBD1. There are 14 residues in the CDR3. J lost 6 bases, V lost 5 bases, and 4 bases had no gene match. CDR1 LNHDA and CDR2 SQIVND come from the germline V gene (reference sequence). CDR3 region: CASSDRGRGQPQHF. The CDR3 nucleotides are TGTGCCAGTAGTGACAGGGGGCGAGGTCAGCCCCAGCATTTT.

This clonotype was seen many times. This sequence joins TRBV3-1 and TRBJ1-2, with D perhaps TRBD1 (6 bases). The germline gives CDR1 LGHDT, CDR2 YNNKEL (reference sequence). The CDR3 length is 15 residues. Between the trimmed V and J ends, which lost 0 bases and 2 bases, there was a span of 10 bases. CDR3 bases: TGTGCCAGCAGCCAAGAGTCAACAGGGAACTATGGCTACACCTTC. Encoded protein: CASSQESTGNYGYTF.

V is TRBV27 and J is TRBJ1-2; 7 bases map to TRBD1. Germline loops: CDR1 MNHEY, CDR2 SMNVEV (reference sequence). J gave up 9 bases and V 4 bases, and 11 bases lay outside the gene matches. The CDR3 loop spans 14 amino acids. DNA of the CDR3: TGTGCCAGCAGTTCCCAGCCGGCAGGGGGGAGCTACACCTTC. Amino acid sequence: CASSSQPAGGSYTF.

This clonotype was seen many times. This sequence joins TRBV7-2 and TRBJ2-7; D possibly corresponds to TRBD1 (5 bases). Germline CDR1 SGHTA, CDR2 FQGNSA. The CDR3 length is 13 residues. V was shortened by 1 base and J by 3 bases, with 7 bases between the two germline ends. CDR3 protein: CASSLGRVYEQYF. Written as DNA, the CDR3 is TGTGCCAGCAGCTTAGGCAGGGTCTACGAGCAGTACTTC.

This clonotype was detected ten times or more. As DNA, the CDR3 is TGTGCCAGCAGCAAGGACGGCGGCTTTCTCGAGACCCAGTACTTC. This codes for CASSKDGGFLETQYF. V is TRBV7-3 and J is TRBJ2-5; D not certain. This CDR3 is 15 amino acids long. Trimming shortened V by 5 bases and J by 5 bases, and 18 bases separated the two germline ends. Germline V lookup: CDR1 SGHTA, CDR2 FQGTGA.

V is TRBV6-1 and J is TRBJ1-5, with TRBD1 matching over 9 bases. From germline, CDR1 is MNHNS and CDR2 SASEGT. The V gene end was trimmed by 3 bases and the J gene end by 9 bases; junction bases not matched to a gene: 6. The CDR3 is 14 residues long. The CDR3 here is CASSDGTGFRPQHF. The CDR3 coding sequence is TGTGCCAGCAGTGATGGGACAGGGTTTCGGCCCCAGCATTTT.

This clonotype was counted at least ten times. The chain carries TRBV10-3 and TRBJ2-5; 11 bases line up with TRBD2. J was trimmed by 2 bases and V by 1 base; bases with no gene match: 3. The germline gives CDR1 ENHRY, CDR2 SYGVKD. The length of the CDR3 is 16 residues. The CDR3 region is CAISELAGGPQETQYF. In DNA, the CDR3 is TGTGCCATCAGTGAGTTAGCGGGAGGGCCTCAAGAGACCCAGTACTTC.

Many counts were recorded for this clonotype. This chain's CDR3 is CASSHRGSNQPQHF. The CDR3 region has the DNA TGTGCCAGCAGTCACAGGGGTAGCAATCAGCCCCAGCATTTT. This sequence joins TRBV28 and TRBJ1-5; TRBD1 matches 7 bases. V lost 5 bases, J lost 0 bases, and 1 base stayed unmatched. Germline V gene data show CDR1 as MDHEN and CDR2 as SYDVKM. The CDR3 runs 14 residues.

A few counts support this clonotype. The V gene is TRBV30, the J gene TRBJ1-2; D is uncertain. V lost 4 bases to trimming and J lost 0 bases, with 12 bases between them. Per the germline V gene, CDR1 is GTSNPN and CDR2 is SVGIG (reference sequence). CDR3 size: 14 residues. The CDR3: CAWTPGIANYGYTF. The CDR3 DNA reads TGTGCCTGGACCCCTGGCATCGCTAACTATGGCTACACCTTC.

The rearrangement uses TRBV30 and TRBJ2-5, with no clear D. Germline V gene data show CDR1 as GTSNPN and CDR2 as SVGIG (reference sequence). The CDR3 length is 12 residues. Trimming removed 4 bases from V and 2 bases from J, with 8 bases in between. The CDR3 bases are TGTGCCTGGAAGGCAAATCAAGAGACCCAGTACTTC. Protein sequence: CAWKANQETQYF. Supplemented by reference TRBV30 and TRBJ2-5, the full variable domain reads SQTIHQWPATLVQPVGSPLSLECTVEGTSNPNLYWYRQAAGRGLQLLFYSVGIGQISSEVPQNLSASRPQDRQFILSSKKLLLSDSGFYLCAWKANQETQYFGPGTRLLVL.